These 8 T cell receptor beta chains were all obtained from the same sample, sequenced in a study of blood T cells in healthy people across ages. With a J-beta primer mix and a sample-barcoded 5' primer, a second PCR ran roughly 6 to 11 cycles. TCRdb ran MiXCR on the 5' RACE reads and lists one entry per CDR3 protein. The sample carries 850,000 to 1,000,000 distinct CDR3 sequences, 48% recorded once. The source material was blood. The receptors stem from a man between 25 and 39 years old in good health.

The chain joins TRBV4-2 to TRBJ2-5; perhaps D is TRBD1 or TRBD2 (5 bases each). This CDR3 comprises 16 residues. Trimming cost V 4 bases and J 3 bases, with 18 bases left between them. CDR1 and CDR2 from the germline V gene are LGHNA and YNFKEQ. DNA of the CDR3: TGTGCCAGCAGCCCTTCCGGGACCCTCACCGAAGAGACCCAGTACTTC. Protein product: CASSPSGTLTEETQYF.

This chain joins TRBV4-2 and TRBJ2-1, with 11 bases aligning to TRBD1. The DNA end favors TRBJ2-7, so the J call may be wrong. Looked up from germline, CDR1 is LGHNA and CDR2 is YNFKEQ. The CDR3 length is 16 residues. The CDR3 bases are TGTGCCAGCAGCCAAATCCTGGACAGGGGGCGTCGGGAGCAGTACTTC. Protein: CASSQILDRGRREQYF.

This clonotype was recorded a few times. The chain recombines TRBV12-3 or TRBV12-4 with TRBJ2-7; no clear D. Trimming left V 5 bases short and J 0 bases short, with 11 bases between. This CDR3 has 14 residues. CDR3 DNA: TGTGCCAGCAGTGGGGTACAGAACTCCTACGAGCAGTACTTC. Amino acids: CASSGVQNSYEQYF.

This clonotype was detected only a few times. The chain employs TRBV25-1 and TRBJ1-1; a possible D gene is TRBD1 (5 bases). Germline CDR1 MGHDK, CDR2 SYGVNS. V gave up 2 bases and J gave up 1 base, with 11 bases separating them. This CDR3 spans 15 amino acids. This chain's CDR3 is CASSEGGVGNTEAFF. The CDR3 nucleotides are TGTGCCAGCAGTGAAGGGGGGGTCGGGAACACTGAAGCTTTCTTT.

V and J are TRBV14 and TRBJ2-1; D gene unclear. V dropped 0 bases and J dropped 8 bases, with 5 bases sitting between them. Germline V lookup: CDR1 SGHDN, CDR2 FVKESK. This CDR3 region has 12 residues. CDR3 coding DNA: TGTGCCAGCAGCCAAGAGAGTCATGAGCAGTTCTTC. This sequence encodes CASSQESHEQFF.

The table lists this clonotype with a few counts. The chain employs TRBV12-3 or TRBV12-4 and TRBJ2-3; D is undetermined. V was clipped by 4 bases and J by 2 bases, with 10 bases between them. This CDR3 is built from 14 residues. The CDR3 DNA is TGTGCCAGCAGTTCCTGGGATATCACAGATACGCAGTATTTT. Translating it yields CASSSWDITDTQYF.

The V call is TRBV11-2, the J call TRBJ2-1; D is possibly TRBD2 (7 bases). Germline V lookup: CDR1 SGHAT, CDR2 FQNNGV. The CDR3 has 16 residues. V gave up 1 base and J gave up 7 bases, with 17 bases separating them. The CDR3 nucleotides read TGTGCCAGCAGCTTAGCGAGGGGGGGGGCCCGAAATGAGCAGTTCTTC. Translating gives CASSLARGGARNEQFF.

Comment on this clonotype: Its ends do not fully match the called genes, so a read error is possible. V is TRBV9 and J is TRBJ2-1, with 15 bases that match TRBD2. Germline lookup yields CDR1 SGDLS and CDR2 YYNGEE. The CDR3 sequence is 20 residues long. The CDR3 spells CASSAGLAGGLKSSCNEQFF. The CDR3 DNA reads TGTGCCAGCAGCGCGGGACTAGCGGGGGGTTTAAAAAGCTCCTGCAATGAGCAGTTCTTC.